This TCR beta chain is drawn from a study of post-analysis software for immune sequencing data. The study, taken as a whole, reports: Five TRBV segments were significantly more frequent in patients than in controls. TRBV5-6, TRBV5-1 and TRBV20-1 were among these segments. Samples prepared in the same batch strongly co-clustered by F measure. Controls significantly exceeded multiple sclerosis patients in normalized Chao1 diversity.

As concerns this clonotype: Its antigen is not known.

The germline V gene has CDR1 MNHNS and CDR2 SASEGT. V shed 5 bases and J 0 bases; nucleotides not matched to a gene: 6. CDR3 size: 17 residues. The TCR beta cDNA libraries carried unique molecular identifiers. From the PCR reads, TCRdb called clonotypes with MiXCR, one entry per CDR3 protein. The sample consists of roughly 400,000 distinct CDR3 sequences, about 40% of them appearing once. The sequenced material came from blood. The TCR was taken from a girl between 2 and 10 years old with multiple sclerosis. V and J are TRBV6-1 and TRBJ2-3; the match to TRBD2 covers 12 bases. For the CDR3, the DNA is TGTGCCAGCAGTAGGGGACTAGCGGGTACTAGCACAGATACGCAGTATTTT. This gives the protein CASSRGLAGTSTDTQYF.